The present T cell receptor (beta chain) was sequenced within a study of cytomegalovirus exposure and HLA in healthy donors (dated 2017 in TCRdb). In terms of the full investigation: An earlier analysis of under 600 of the donors reported approximately 270 Gb of sequence data and 100 million to 130 million unique TCR beta sequences from about 179 million T cells. An early release covering roughly 640 HLA-typed donors comprised approximately 290 gigabases of sequencing data and roughly 85 million unique TCR sequences. Of the 350 to 400 genotyped donors, approximately 83% fell in the genetic ancestry cluster associated with self-reported Caucasian donors. The study aimed to test whether signatures of past pathogen exposure could be identified by cataloging public T cell receptors. Using immunosequencing, the study profiled T cell repertoires from 640 or so subjects and related those repertoires to cytomegalovirus serostatus. Besides the first cohort of roughly 660 subjects, a separate validation cohort made up of about 120 different subjects was used. To predict cytomegalovirus infection status, the study combined high-throughput TCR immunosequencing, statistical association of individual TCRs with disease status, and machine learning. A later analysis re-analyzed previously published TCR beta repertoires from 660 or so donors and added high-resolution HLA genotyping to study TCR occurrence patterns. In the later analysis, no new phenotypic data were used to find candidate immune exposures; instead, reliance was placed on TCR beta sequences and their occurrence across donors. In an earlier analysis of roughly 600 of the donors, high-throughput TCR beta sequencing was used to judge whether each TCR beta V gene segment behaved as functional or pseudogenic. Donor age, sex, ethnicity and CMV serostatus were compiled together with the repertoire data. In a later genetic analysis, genome-wide SNP genotypes for 398 of the 666 donors were used, and that subset was treated as a discovery cohort. All discovery cohort repertoires had been generated on a single sequencing platform. Class I and class II HLA loci were covered by the typing at four-digit resolution. The number of donors typed differed by locus, with roughly 629-640 for A, B, C, DRB1 and DQB1, roughly 520 for DQA1, under 610 for DPA1, and some 470 for DPB1. About five DR-DQ haplotypes were treated as single units for association and clustering because of strong linkage in the cohort. Across some 400 genotyped donors of the cohort, an average of about 240,000 unique TCR beta nucleotide sequences per donor were sequenced, and roughly 20% of those sequences were non-productive. Findings and caveats that apply to the study as a whole: Most TCR sequences were seen in very few donors, while some public TCRs were found in many individuals. The authors suggested that the approach could potentially be generalized to other disease states and immunological phenotypes. Because counts were too low, 15 or so rarely observed V segments, including chromosome 9 orphons, were excluded from the earlier analysis of 500 to 700 of the donors. Correlated functional status among segregating V segments might reflect linkage disequilibrium, but an unknown experimental factor could not be ruled out. The study listed 150 to 200 TCR beta chains as associated with cytomegalovirus. The presence/absence analyses assumed that sequencing depth was roughly uniform across donors, and that assumption may not be true. In a later analysis, TCR association rates were found to vary across HLA loci, with the most associated TCRs seen for DRB1 alleles and the fewest for HLA-C alleles. Assigning TCR associations to individual alleles was difficult when HLA alleles, especially DR and DQ, strongly co-occurred. Because the 87-base-pair reads could not distinguish some IMGT-functional V segments, including TRBV6-2 and TRBV6-3, those segments were excluded. In an earlier analysis of some 550 of the donors, most TCR beta V segments were observed in productive rearrangements about 87% or about 30% of the time, broadly matching IMGT annotations. In a later analysis, several top co-occurrence clusters were reported to appear linked to parvovirus B19, influenza, CMV and Epstein-Barr virus. In a later genetic analysis, fewer N-insertions in productive TCRs were reported among donors in an Asian-associated ancestry cluster than the approximately 710-donor mean. A further reported finding was that TCR beta sequences accurately predicted the HLA-A and HLA-B alleles for most subjects in the first cohort. V-gene and J-gene trimming of TCR beta chains was associated with a missense DCLRE1C variant in a later genetic analysis, and the association was replicated in an independent cohort. Immune exposure information for the cohort was limited to CMV serostatus. In a later analysis, some 17,000 TCR beta sequences were associated with specific HLA alleles at a false discovery rate of 0.05. A group of highly shared sequence variants was considered likely to be a technical artifact of the sequencing pipeline. In vitro tests confirmed that three of the cytomegalovirus-associated TCR beta chains recognize cytomegalovirus antigens. The classifier was reported to diagnose cytomegalovirus status with high specificity and sensitivity in both the original and validation cohorts. HLA typing was unavailable for some donors at each locus, so association tests used only the typed subset. In a later analysis, HLA-associated TCR beta chains were found to be more clonally expanded and to have lower generation probabilities than equally common non-associated chains. Only TCR beta chains were sequenced in this cohort, and the absence of alpha or paired-chain data limited detectable features. A later analysis found that most CMV-associated TCR beta chains appeared HLA-restricted, with HLA associations seemingly driven largely by CMV exposure.

Comment on this clone: Its antigen has not been determined. No base quality information exists; no much larger clone differs at one position.

CDR1 and CDR2 are drawn from the germline V gene: LGHNT, FRNRAP. V sheds 2 bases and J sheds 6 bases, leaving 14 bases between their ends. From the cysteine up to the phenylalanine, the CDR3 has a length of 14 residues. Left in the record is the CDR3 DNA by itself, 42 bases read in frame from the first base. To prepare the library, the immunoSEQ multiplex PCR assay was applied. For the multiplex PCR, a mixture combining 60 forward primers for TCR Vbeta segments and 13 reverse primers for TCR Jbeta segments was used. Amplification of the CDR3 region of rearranged TCR beta genes was performed with a multiplex PCR assay on genomic DNA. On the Illumina HiSeq System, the amplified TCR beta libraries were sequenced as 87-base-pair reads. Per the original workflow: Across the roughly 700 repertoires, a later analysis counted around 80 million unique TCR beta chains, some 11 million of which were shared by at least two donors. A nearest-neighbor algorithm error-corrected the raw reads and collapsed the reads into unique sequences, merging closely related sequences to remove PCR and sequencing errors. CDR3 sequences were aligned to IMGT reference sequences to assign V, D and J gene segments. For a sequence to be retained, a match of at least six nucleotides to both a V gene segment and a J gene segment was required. A rearrangement was called productive if the CDR3 had no stop codons and remained in frame with V and J, and every other rearrangement was called non-productive. CDR3 was defined by IMGT convention, running from the second conserved V-encoded cysteine to the conserved J-encoded phenylalanine. Sequences without an unambiguous match to a single V gene segment were excluded from the earlier analysis of 450 to 650 of the donors. An earlier analysis of about 590 of the donors classified V segments as functional when productive rearrangements were above 56.7% and as segregating when the standard deviation between donors was above 5%. To diagnose cytomegalovirus status from the catalog of TCR beta chain sequences, a statistical classification framework was built. In a later analysis, TCR nucleotide sequences were compared against IMGT/GENE-DB human TR gene sequences so that V and J genes could be assigned. The TCRdist pipeline was used in a later analysis to assign CDR3 sequences and most-parsimonious VDJ recombination scenarios. In a later analysis, each TCR beta chain was defined by its CDR3 amino acid sequence together with its V-gene family, and reads without a unique V-gene family were excluded. A later analysis removed 550 to 650 highly shared, low-generation-probability nucleotide sequences to deal with suspected cross-contamination and a sequencing artifact. In a later analysis, a clonal expansion index for each public chain was calculated from normalized within-repertoire ranks of inferred template counts. In a later analysis, generation probabilities were computed using a VDJ recombination model fitted to out-of-frame rearrangements, and the results were checked against IGoR. Hypergeometric tests were used in a later analysis to score TCR-TCR, TCR-HLA and TCR-CMV co-occurrence, with a repertoire-size bias correction applied to the TCR pairs. To estimate false discovery rates, a later analysis permuted the HLA or CMV assignments 20 times. In a later analysis, co-occurring TCRs were grouped with DBSCAN, and TCRdist sequence similarity was added when clustering was performed within HLA-allele-positive subsets. Repertoires with fewer than 30,000 or more than 120,000 public chains, plus five repertoires with anomalous nucleotide sharing, were excluded from co-occurrence clustering. Held by TCRdb, this immuneACCESS table contains in-frame sequences only and omits some clones. Under half of the omission traces to an unresolved V gene where checked; the cause of the rest is unknown. V and J calls and clone size come straight from that table; D and trimming were deduced from the DNA. The sample has fewer than 150,000 clones on record, about three quarters of them singletons. The ten biggest clones cover approximately 15% of the sample.

In total, around 600 healthy bone marrow donors made up the cohort. At the time of sampling, all cohort members were nominally healthy, though unrecorded immune exposures were likely present. CMV serostatus was positive for about 300 and negative for about half of the roughly 700 cohort members, and was not recorded for this donor. A peripheral blood sample was provided by each donor, and peripheral blood mononuclear cells were used for TCR beta sequencing. Genomic DNA was extracted from the blood cell samples with the Qiagen DNeasy Blood Extraction Kit. The sample taken for sequencing was PBMCs. Recombination linked TRBV12-5 to TRBJ2-7; possibly the D gene is TRBD1, per 5 matching bases. The receptor's source is a human donor in good health. The CDR3 here reads CASGLTQGASEQYF. Here is the DNA: TGTGCTAGTGGTTTGACCCAGGGTGCCTCCGAGCAGTACTTC.